The 4 T cell receptor beta chains in this list originate from one sample, sequenced in a study of blood T cell repertoires in COVID-19. Clones were sequenced by immunoSEQ multiplex PCR, and TCRdb holds only the in-frame ones, with some missing. The sample holds some 170,000 clones, 80% to 90% seen once. Specimen: peripheral blood. Receptor source: a woman in her seventies with COVID-19, enrolled during active disease.

The genes are TRBV2 and TRBJ2-5, with 13 nucleotides matching TRBD2. Germline V gene data show CDR1 as SNHLY and CDR2 as FYNNEI. Trimming at V came to 7 bases and at J to 5 bases, leaving 7 bases not matched to a gene. The CDR3 covers 15 residues. The CDR3 bases are TGTGCCAGCACCACCGGACTAGCGGGAGCGGAGACCCAGTACTTC. Translation gives CASTTGLAGAETQYF. The full variable domain, completed using reference TRBV2 and TRBJ2-5, is EPEVTQTPSHQVTQMGQEVILRCVPISNHLYFYWYRQILGQKVEFLVSFYNNEISEKSEIFDDQFSVERPDGSNFTLKIRSTKLEDSAMYFCASTTGLAGAETQYFGPGTRLLVL.

The chain couples TRBV9 to TRBJ1-1, with TRBD1 identical over 7 bases. Germline trimming cut 0 bases from V and 7 bases from J; bases unmatched to any gene: 6. The CDR3 is made up of 14 amino acids. Per the germline V gene, CDR1 is SGDLS and CDR2 is YYNGEE. The CDR3 spells CASSVAGGVGEAFF. CDR3 DNA sequence: TGTGCCAGCAGCGTAGCAGGGGGAGTCGGTGAAGCTTTCTTT.

The V and J genes are TRBV11-3 and TRBJ1-2; D uncertain. The CDR3 extends over 12 amino acids. The germline gives CDR1 SGHNT, CDR2 YENEEA. The germline V and J ends were trimmed by 1 base and 7 bases, with 7 bases remaining between them. CDR3 protein: CASSLAVGGYTF. Here the CDR3 DNA reads TGTGCCAGCAGCTTAGCGGTTGGTGGCTACACCTTC.

In DNA, the CDR3 is TGTGCCAGCAGCTTAGTGCTCGGGTCCGGCGAGCAGTACTTC. Amino acid sequence: CASSLVLGSGEQYF. The V gene is TRBV7-6, the J gene TRBJ2-7; D is unclear. The V end lost 1 base, the J end lost 6 bases, and 13 bases lay between the germline ends. This CDR3 has 14 residues. Germline CDR1 reads SGHVS; CDR2 reads FNYEAQ. The full variable domain, rest sourced from reference TRBV7-6 and TRBJ2-7, is GAGVSQSPRYKVTKRGQDVALRCDPISGHVSLYWYRQALGQGPEFLTYFNYEAQQDKSGLPNDRFSAERPEGSISTLTIQRTEQRDSAMYRCASSLVLGSGEQYFGPGTRLTVT.